Below, 5 T cell receptor beta chains from the same sample are listed, as sequenced in a study of patients and donors after allogeneic stem cell transplantation. TCRdb processed the RT-PCR reads anew with MiXCR; each CDR3 protein has one entry. The table records approximately 250,000 distinct CDR3 sequences, less than 15% of them present only once. The sequenced sample was blood, either unsorted or a sorted T cell fraction (not recorded which). Every receptor here comes from a human donor who was either an allogeneic HSCT recipient or a stem cell or donor lymphocyte infusion donor (not recorded which). It is not recorded whose cells these are; they may come from a transplant donor.

This clonotype is judged medium-sized. V gene TRBV3-1 combines with J gene TRBJ2-2; the D is unclear. Looked up from germline, CDR1 is LGHDT and CDR2 is YNNKEL (reference sequence). The CDR3 extends over 13 amino acids. V was trimmed by 1 base and J by 5 bases, leaving 5 bases between them. In DNA form, the CDR3 reads TGTGCCAGCAGCCAAGGAAGGACCGGGGAGCTGTTTTTT. Translated, it gives CASSQGRTGELFF.

In this sample, this clonotype turned up many times. The V call is TRBV14, the J call TRBJ2-7; no clear D gene. Trimming took 0 bases from V and 6 from J, leaving 12 bases between them. The CDR3 covers 14 residues. CDR1 and CDR2 (germline): SGHDN, FVKESK. CDR3 residues: CASSQDWSGGEQYF. The CDR3 bases are TGTGCCAGCAGCCAAGATTGGTCGGGTGGCGAGCAGTACTTC. The full variable domain, in which reference TRBV14 and TRBJ2-7 provide the parts outside the CDR3, is EAGVTQFPSHSVIEKGQTVTLRCDPISGHDNLYWYRRVMGKEIKFLLHFVKESKQDESGMPNNRFLAERTGGTYSTLKVQPAELEDSGVYFCASSQDWSGGEQYFGPGTRLTVT.

The chain uses TRBV9 and TRBJ2-2; no clear D gene. The CDR3 is made up of 12 amino acids. Trimming left V 1 base short and J 6 bases short, with 4 bases between. Looked up from germline, CDR1 is SGDLS and CDR2 is YYNGEE. CDR3 sequence (DNA): TGTGCCAGCAGCGTAACCTCCGGGGAGCTGTTTTTT. Its protein is CASSVTSGELFF.

This clonotype was seen only a few times. The chain recombines TRBV20-1 with TRBJ1-1; no clear D gene. The V end was cut by 4 bases, the J end by 2 bases, with 5 bases between. The CDR3 extends over 11 amino acids. CDR1 and CDR2 from the germline V gene are DFQATT and SNEGSKA (reference sequence). Here the CDR3 DNA reads TGCAGTGCTAAGGGAAACACTGAAGCTTTCTTT. Protein product: CSAKGNTEAFF.

This clonotype was detected only a few times. This chain joins TRBV4-1 and TRBJ2-7, with a tentative D call TRBD2 (6 bases). CDR3 length: 14 amino acids. The V gene lost 0 bases and the J gene lost 3 bases, with 9 bases spanning the gap. From germline, CDR1 is MGHRA and CDR2 YSYEKL. Here the CDR3 reads CASSQDGGGYEQYF. The CDR3 nucleotides are TGCGCCAGCAGCCAAGACGGGGGAGGCTACGAGCAGTACTTC.